This TCR beta chain stems from a study of cytomegalovirus exposure and HLA in healthy donors (dated by TCRdb to 2016 to 2017). Study-wide context: An earlier analysis of 550 to 700 of the donors reported 250 to 350 Gb of sequence data and roughly 110 million unique TCR beta sequences from around 200 million T cells. About 300 gigabases of sequencing data and roughly 80 million unique TCR sequences made up an early release that covered 500 to 700 HLA-typed donors. To study patterns of TCR occurrence, a later analysis re-analyzed previously published TCR beta repertoires from several hundred donors and added high-resolution HLA genotyping. To predict cytomegalovirus infection status, the study brought together high-throughput TCR immunosequencing, statistical association of individual TCRs with disease status, and machine learning. A later genetic analysis took genome-wide SNP genotypes for about three fifths of the roughly 670 donors and used that subset as a discovery cohort. HLA typing included class I and class II loci at four-digit resolution. The number of typed donors differed by locus: 629-630 for A, B, C, DRB1 and DQB1; 500 to 550 for DQA1; 600 to 610 for DPA1; and 450 to 480 for DPB1. The aim of the study was to test whether cataloging public T cell receptors could identify signatures of past pathogen exposure. A separate validation cohort of roughly 130 different subjects was used in addition to the roughly 640-subject first cohort. All discovery cohort repertoires had been generated using a single sequencing platform. In the later analysis, no new phenotypic data were used to find candidate immune exposures; instead, reliance was placed on TCR beta sequences and their occurrence across donors. The study used immunosequencing to profile the T cell repertoires of hundreds of subjects and linked those repertoires to cytomegalovirus serostatus. Donor age, sex, ethnicity and CMV serostatus were collected together with the repertoire data. About five DR-DQ haplotypes were handled as single units for association and clustering because linkage in the cohort was strong. An earlier analysis of fewer than 700 of the donors applied high-throughput TCR beta sequencing to assess whether each TCR beta V gene segment acted as functional or pseudogenic. Of the approximately 370 genotyped donors, 75% to 85% were placed in the genetic ancestry cluster associated with self-reported Caucasian donors. Among some 400 genotyped donors of the cohort, an average of approximately 200,000 unique TCR beta nucleotide sequences was sequenced per donor, of which about 19% were non-productive.

The CDR3 starts with the cysteine, ends with the phenylalanine, and has 15 residues. Kept here is only the CDR3 DNA, which spans 45 bases and is read in frame from base 1. From a lookup of the germline V gene, CDR1 and CDR2 are MGHRA and YSYEKL. Germline trimming amounts to 4 bases on V and 0 bases on J, with 4 as the count of junction bases outside the gene matches. The investigation overall reported the following: For the cohort, immune exposure information was limited to CMV serostatus. The study listed 164 TCR beta chains as associated with cytomegalovirus. Three of the identified cytomegalovirus-associated TCR beta chains were confirmed in vitro to be specific for cytomegalovirus antigens. Most TCR sequences were observed very rarely across donors, whereas some public TCRs were present in many individuals. Compared with equally common non-associated chains, HLA-associated TCR beta chains in a later analysis were more clonally expanded and had lower generation probabilities. A further reported finding was that TCR beta sequences accurately predicted the HLA-A and HLA-B alleles for most subjects in the first cohort. Because HLA typing was unavailable for some donors at each locus, only the typed subset was used in association tests. This cohort had only TCR beta chains sequenced, and the lack of alpha or paired-chain data limited which features could be detected. In a later analysis, 15,000 to 20,000 TCR beta sequences were associated with specific HLA alleles at a false discovery rate of 0.05. When HLA alleles, especially DR and DQ, strongly co-occurred, TCR associations were difficult to assign to individual alleles. The authors suggested that the approach could potentially be extended to other disease states and immunological phenotypes. An earlier analysis of around 600 of the donors showed that most TCR beta V segments appeared in productive rearrangements either about 87% or about 30% of the time, which broadly matched IMGT annotations. In a later analysis, the rate of TCR association differed among HLA loci, with DRB1 alleles having the most associated TCRs and HLA-C alleles having the fewest. Some IMGT-functional V segments, including TRBV6-2 and TRBV6-3, could not be distinguished by the 87-base-pair reads and were therefore excluded. Compared with the roughly 670-donor mean, donors in an Asian-associated ancestry cluster had fewer N-insertions in productive TCRs, according to a later genetic analysis. The classifier was reported to diagnose cytomegalovirus status with high specificity and sensitivity in both the original and validation cohorts. About 17 rarely observed V segments, including chromosome 9 orphons, were excluded from the earlier analysis of just under 600 of the donors because counts were too low. According to a later analysis, most CMV-associated TCR beta chains appeared to be HLA-restricted, and the HLA associations seemed to be driven largely by CMV exposure. Linkage disequilibrium might explain the correlated functional status among segregating V segments, but an unknown experimental factor could not be ruled out. The sequencing pipeline was judged likely to have produced a cluster of highly shared sequence variants as a technical artifact. A later analysis reported that several top co-occurrence clusters appeared linked to parvovirus B19, influenza, CMV and Epstein-Barr virus. In a later genetic analysis, a missense DCLRE1C variant was associated with V-gene and J-gene trimming of TCR beta chains, and the association was replicated in an independent cohort. Sequencing depth was assumed to be roughly uniform across donors in the presence/absence analyses, though that assumption may not hold.

Worth noting for this clone: Its target antigen remains unknown. No base quality information exists; no much larger clone differs at one position.

The cohort consisted of 650 to 700 healthy bone marrow donors. Cohort members were all nominally healthy when sampled, although unrecorded immune exposures were likely present. The donor tested CMV seronegative, placing the donor among the 350 or so seronegative members of the cohort. Every donor gave a peripheral blood sample, and the peripheral blood mononuclear cells from that sample were used for TCR beta sequencing. The Qiagen DNeasy Blood Extraction Kit was used to extract genomic DNA from the blood cell samples. The protocol used for the library was the immunoSEQ multiplex PCR assay. For the multiplex PCR, a mixture combining 60 forward primers for TCR Vbeta segments and 13 reverse primers for TCR Jbeta segments was used. The CDR3 region of rearranged TCR beta genes was amplified from genomic DNA by a multiplex PCR assay. Amplified TCR beta libraries were sequenced as 87-base-pair reads on the Illumina HiSeq System. The original methods were these. A later analysis tallied around 82 million unique TCR beta chains across the 610 or so repertoires, and about 10 million of those chains were shared by two or more donors. A nearest-neighbor algorithm error-corrected the raw reads and collapsed the reads into unique sequences, merging closely related sequences to remove PCR and sequencing errors. CDR3 sequences were aligned to IMGT reference sequences to assign V, D and J gene segments. For a sequence to be retained, a match of at least six nucleotides to both a V gene segment and a J gene segment was required. Rearrangements were called productive when the CDR3 lacked stop codons and stayed in frame with V and J; all others were non-productive. Following IMGT convention, CDR3 was defined as the stretch from the second conserved V-encoded cysteine up to the conserved J-encoded phenylalanine. In an earlier analysis of 550 to 650 of the donors, sequences lacking an unambiguous match to a single V gene segment were excluded. An earlier analysis of about 600 of the donors called V segments functional above 56.7% productive rearrangements and segregating when the between-donor standard deviation exceeded 5%. A statistical classification framework was developed to diagnose cytomegalovirus status using the catalog of TCR beta chain sequences. In a later analysis, V and J genes were assigned by comparing TCR nucleotide sequences against IMGT/GENE-DB human TR gene sequences. The TCRdist pipeline was used in a later analysis to assign CDR3 sequences and most-parsimonious VDJ recombination scenarios. A later analysis defined each TCR beta chain by its CDR3 amino acid sequence plus V-gene family, and excluded reads lacking a unique V-gene family. As a way to deal with suspected cross-contamination and a sequencing artifact, a later analysis dropped 592 nucleotide sequences that were highly shared and had low generation probability. In a later analysis, a clonal expansion index for each public chain was calculated from normalized within-repertoire ranks of inferred template counts. In a later analysis, generation probabilities were computed with a VDJ recombination model fitted to out-of-frame rearrangements, and the resulting probabilities were checked against IGoR. In a later analysis, TCR-TCR, TCR-HLA and TCR-CMV co-occurrence was scored with hypergeometric tests, and a repertoire-size bias correction was applied to TCR pairs. In a later analysis, false discovery rates were estimated by permuting HLA or CMV assignments 20 times. In a later analysis, co-occurring TCRs were grouped with DBSCAN, and TCRdist sequence similarity was added when clustering was performed within HLA-allele-positive subsets. Repertoires with fewer than 30,000 or more than 120,000 public chains were left out of co-occurrence clustering, as were about 5 repertoires with anomalous nucleotide sharing. The immuneACCESS repertoire file appears here via TCRdb, limited to in-frame rearrangements. These files lack a portion of the clones; in checked studies, under half of the deficit traces to unresolved V genes, and the cause of the others is not known. V and J calls plus clone size are reproduced from that table; the DNA served to infer D and trimming. This sample lists around 130,000 clones; more than 60% were detected once. The ten most abundant clones make up about 1.8% of the sample.

The source of this sequence is a male donor in good health and CMV-seronegative. The specimen sequenced was PBMCs. The chain couples TRBV4-1 to TRBJ1-2; 8 bases in the middle match TRBD1. CDR3 protein: CASSPGQGANYGYTF. The sequenced DNA: TGCGCCAGCAGCCCAGGACAGGGCGCTAACTATGGCTACACCTTC.